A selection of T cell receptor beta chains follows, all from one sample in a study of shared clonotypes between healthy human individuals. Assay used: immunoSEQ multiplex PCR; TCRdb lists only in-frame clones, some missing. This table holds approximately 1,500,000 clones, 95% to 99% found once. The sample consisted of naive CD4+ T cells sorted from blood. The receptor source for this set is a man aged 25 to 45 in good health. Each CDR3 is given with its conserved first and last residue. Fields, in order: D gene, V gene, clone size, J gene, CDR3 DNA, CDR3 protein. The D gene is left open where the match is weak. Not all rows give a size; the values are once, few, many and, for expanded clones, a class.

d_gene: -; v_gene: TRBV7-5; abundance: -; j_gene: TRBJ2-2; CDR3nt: TGTGTCAGAAGCTTATCATGGGGCGGGAGGGAGACCGGGGAGCTGTTTTTT; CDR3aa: CVRSLSWGGRETGELFF
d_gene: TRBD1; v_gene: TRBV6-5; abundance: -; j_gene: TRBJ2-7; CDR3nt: TGTGCCAGCAGTGTACGGGACAGGGCCACCTACGAGCAGTACTTC; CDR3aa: CASSVRDRATYEQYF
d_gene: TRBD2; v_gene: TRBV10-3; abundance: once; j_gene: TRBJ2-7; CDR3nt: TGTGCCATCAGTCCCTTCGGGATAGCGGGAACGATCTACGAGCAGTACTTC; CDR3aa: CAISPFGIAGTIYEQYF
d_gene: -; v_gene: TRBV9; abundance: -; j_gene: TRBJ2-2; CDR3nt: TGTGCCAGCAGCGTACAGGGGACGAACACCGGGGAGCTGTTTTTT; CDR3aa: CASSVQGTNTGELFF
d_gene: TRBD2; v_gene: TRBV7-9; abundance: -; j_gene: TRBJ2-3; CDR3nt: TGTGCCAGCAGCCGATGGACAGGGCTTACTAGCGGGAGTACAGATACGCAGTATTTT; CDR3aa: CASSRWTGLTSGSTDTQYF
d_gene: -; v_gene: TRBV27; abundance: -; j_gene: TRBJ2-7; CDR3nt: TGTGCCAGCAGTTTTCGCAAGGGATACGAGCAGTACTTC; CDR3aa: CASSFRKGYEQYF
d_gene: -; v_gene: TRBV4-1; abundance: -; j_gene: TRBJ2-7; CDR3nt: TGCGCCAGCAGCCAAGTGGCAGGGCCAACCTACGAGCAGTACTTC; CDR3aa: CASSQVAGPTYEQYF
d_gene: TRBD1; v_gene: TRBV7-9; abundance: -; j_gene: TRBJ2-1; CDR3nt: TGTGCCAGCAGCTTATCCGACAGGGCCTATGAGCAGTTCTTC; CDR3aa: CASSLSDRAYEQFF
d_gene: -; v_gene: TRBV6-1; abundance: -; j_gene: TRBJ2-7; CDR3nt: TGTGCCAGCACCACCTCATCGGCCTACGAGCAGTACTTC; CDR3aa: CASTTSSAYEQYF
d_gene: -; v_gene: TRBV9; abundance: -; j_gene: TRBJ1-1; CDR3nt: TGTGCCAGCAGCGGCCGAGGGACGGGGAACACTGAAGCTTTCTTT; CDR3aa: CASSGRGTGNTEAFF
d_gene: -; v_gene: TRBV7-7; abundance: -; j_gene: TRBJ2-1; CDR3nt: TGTGCTAGCAGCCCCACGGTCGGCAAGAGCGGCAATGAGCAGTTCTTC; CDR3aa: CASSPTVGKSGNEQFF
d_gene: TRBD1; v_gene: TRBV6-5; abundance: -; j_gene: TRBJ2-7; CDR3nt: TGTGCCAGCAAAGGACAGGGCTTCCACGAGCAGTACTTC; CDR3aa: CASKGQGFHEQYF
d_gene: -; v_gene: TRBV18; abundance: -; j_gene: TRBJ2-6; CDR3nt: TGTGCCAGCTCGTACAAGAGCTCTGGGGCCAACGTCCTGACTTTC; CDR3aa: CASSYKSSGANVLTF
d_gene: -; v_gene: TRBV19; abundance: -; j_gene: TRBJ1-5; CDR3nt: TGTGCCAGTAGTAAGAGGGGGATAAGGGTCTCGAGCGGGCAGCCCCAGCATTTT; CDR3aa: CASSKRGIRVSSGQPQHF
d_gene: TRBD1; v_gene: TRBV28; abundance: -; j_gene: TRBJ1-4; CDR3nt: TGTGCCAGCAGTTCACCAGGACAGGGCTTAAATGAAAAACTGTTTTTT; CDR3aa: CASSSPGQGLNEKLFF
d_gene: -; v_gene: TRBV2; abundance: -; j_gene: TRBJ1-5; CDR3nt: TGTGCCAGCAGTGAAAGAACGGTCAATCAGCCCCAGCATTTT; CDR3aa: CASSERTVNQPQHF
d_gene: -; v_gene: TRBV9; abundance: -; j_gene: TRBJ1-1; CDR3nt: TGTGCCAGCAGCGTAGAGCTGGACACTGAAGCTTTCTTT; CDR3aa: CASSVELDTEAFF
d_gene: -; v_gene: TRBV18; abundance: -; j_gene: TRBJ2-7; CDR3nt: TGTGCCAGCTCACCACCGGGAGGTTGGGGGTACGAGCAGTACTTC; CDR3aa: CASSPPGGWGYEQYF
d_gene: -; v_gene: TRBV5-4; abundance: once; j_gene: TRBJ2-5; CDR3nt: TGTGCCAGCAGCTTTTCCGGGGTAGCGGTAGAGACCCAGTACTTC; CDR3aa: CASSFSGVAVETQYF
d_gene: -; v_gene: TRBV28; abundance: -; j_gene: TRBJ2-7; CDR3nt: TGTGCCAGCAGTTTGGGATCGGACGGCTGGTTCTACGAGCAGTACTTC; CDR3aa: CASSLGSDGWFYEQYF
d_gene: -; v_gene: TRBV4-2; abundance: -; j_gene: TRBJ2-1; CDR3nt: TGTGCCAGCAGCCAAGAAATCAGCGGCTACTACAATGAGCAGTTCTTC; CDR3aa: CASSQEISGYYNEQFF
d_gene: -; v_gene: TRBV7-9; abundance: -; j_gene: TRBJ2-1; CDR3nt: TGTGCCAGCAGCCACAAGGCTGACTCCTACAATGAGCAGTTCTTC; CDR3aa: CASSHKADSYNEQFF
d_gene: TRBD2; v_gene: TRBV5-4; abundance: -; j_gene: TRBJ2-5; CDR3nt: TGTGCCAGCAGCTTGGGGAGGACTAGCGGGGGGCAAGAGACCCAGTACTTC; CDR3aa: CASSLGRTSGGQETQYF
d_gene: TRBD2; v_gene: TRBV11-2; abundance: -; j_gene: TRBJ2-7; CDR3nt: TGTGCCAGCAGACCGGGACTAGCGGGAAAAACCTACGAGCAGTACTTC; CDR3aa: CASRPGLAGKTYEQYF
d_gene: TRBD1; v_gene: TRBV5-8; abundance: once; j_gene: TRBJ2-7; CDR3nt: TGTGCCAGCAGCTTGGGGGACAGGGTAGTTGACGAGCAGTACTTC; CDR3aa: CASSLGDRVVDEQYF
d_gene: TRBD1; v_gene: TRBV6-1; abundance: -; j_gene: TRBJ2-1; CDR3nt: TGTGCCACTAGGACAGGGGGTTTGTGGAATGAGCAGTTCTTC; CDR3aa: CATRTGGLWNEQFF
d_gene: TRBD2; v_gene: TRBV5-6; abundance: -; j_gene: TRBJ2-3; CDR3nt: TGTGCCAGCAGCTTGGCGGGAGGGACTAGCGGGGGCACAGATACGCAGTATTTT; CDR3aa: CASSLAGGTSGGTDTQYF
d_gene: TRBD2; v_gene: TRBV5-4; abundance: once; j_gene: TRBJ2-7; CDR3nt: TGTGCCAGCAGCTTGAAACTAGCGGGAGTGAACGAGCAGTACTTC; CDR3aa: CASSLKLAGVNEQYF
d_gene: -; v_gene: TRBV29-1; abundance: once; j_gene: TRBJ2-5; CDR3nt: TGCAGCGCCCGAGGACGGTTCCAAGAGACCCAGTACTTC; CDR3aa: CSARGRFQETQYF
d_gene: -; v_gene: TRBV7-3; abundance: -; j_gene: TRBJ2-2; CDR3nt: TGTGCCAGCAGCCTCTCGAACACCGGGGAGCTGTTTTTT; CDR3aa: CASSLSNTGELFF
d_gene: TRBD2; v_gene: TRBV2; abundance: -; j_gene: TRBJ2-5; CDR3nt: TGTGCCAGCCTAGCGGGGCTCGAGACCCAGTACTTC; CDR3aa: CASLAGLETQYF
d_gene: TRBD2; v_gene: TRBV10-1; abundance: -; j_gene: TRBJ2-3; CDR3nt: TGCGCCAGCAGTACAGCGGGAGTCCCAGATACGCAGTATTTT; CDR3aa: CASSTAGVPDTQYF
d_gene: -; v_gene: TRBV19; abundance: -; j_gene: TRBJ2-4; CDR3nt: TGTGCCAGTAGTATAGAGGGGTCGGCCGCAGCAGCCAAAAACATTCAGTACTTC; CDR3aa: CASSIEGSAAAAKNIQYF
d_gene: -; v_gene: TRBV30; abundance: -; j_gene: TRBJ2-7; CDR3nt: TGTGCCTGGGGGAAGGGGGGTAGCTCCTACGAGCAGTACTTC; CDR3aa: CAWGKGGSSYEQYF
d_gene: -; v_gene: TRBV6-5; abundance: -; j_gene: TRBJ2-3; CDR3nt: TGTGCCAGCGCGGCGAGCAGGGGCAACACAGATACGCAGTATTTT; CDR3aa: CASAASRGNTDTQYF
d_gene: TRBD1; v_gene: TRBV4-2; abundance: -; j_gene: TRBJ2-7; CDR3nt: TGTGCCAGCAGCCCGCGCCCCGACAGGGGGCGGCACGAGCAGTACTTC; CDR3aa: CASSPRPDRGRHEQYF
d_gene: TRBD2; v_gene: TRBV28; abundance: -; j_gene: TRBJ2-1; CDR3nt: TGTGCCAGCAGTTTTCCCGGACTAGCGGTGCGCAATGAGCAGTTCTTC; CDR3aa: CASSFPGLAVRNEQFF
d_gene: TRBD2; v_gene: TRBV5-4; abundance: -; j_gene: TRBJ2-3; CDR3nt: TGTGCCAGCAGCTTTAAGGCTAGCGGGAACGCAGATACGCAGTATTTT; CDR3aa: CASSFKASGNADTQYF